The 19 T cell receptor beta chains given below trace back to one sample, sequenced in a study of regulatory T cells in long-lasting Graves disease. Time point: newly diagnosed GD, antithyroid drugs for less than 3 months. Following extraction of RNA from PBMCs, that RNA was used to make the TCR library. According to the study, TCR beta libraries were built with iRepertoire HTBI primers and CDR3-region Arm-PCR. One entry per CDR3 protein, called by TCRdb with MiXCR from the multiplex PCR reads. The sample consists of 200,000 to 300,000 distinct CDR3 sequences, 20% to 25% of them appearing once. Sample: peripheral blood mononuclear cells (PBMCs), taken at new diagnosis, from a patient treated with antithyroid drugs. These receptor sequences come from a female donor with Graves disease.

This clonotype was seen ten or more times. This chain connects TRBV4-2 to TRBJ2-7; no definite D call. This CDR3 contains 15 residues. Germline CDR1 LGHNA, CDR2 YNFKEQ. The ends were cut back, 0 bases at V and 3 bases at J, with 12 bases in the middle. As DNA, the CDR3 is TGTGCCAGCAGCCAAGATCATCAGGCCGGCTACGAGCAGTACTTC. This encodes CASSQDHQAGYEQYF.

This clonotype appeared many times. The chain employs TRBV5-6 and TRBJ2-7, with TRBD1 matching 9 bases. Trimming took 4 bases from V and 3 from J; bases not matched to a gene: 8. CDR1 is SGHDT, CDR2 YYEEEE, per germline. The CDR3 runs to 15 residues. CDR3 bases: TGTGCCAGCAGCCCTATGGTGGGACAGGGCTACGAGCAGTACTTC. Its protein product is CASSPMVGQGYEQYF. The whole variable domain, remainder taken from reference TRBV5-6 and TRBJ2-7, is DAGVTQSPTHLIKTRGQQVTLRCSPKSGHDTVSWYQQALGQGPQFIFQYYEEEERQRGNFPDRFSGHQFPNYSSELNVNALLLGDSALYLCASSPMVGQGYEQYFGPGTRLTVT.

This clonotype was seen at least ten times. The chain joins TRBV28 to TRBJ2-5; a weak D match, TRBD2 (5 bases). Trimming removed 3 bases at V and 4 bases at J, with 12 bases between. This CDR3 has 14 residues. Germline CDR1 is MDHEN and CDR2 is SYDVKM. CDR3 amino acids: CASSFALGAETQYF. CDR3 coding DNA: TGTGCCAGCAGTTTCGCCTTGGGAGCAGAGACCCAGTACTTC. The full variable domain, its missing parts supplied by reference TRBV28 and TRBJ2-5, is DVKVTQSSRYLVKRTGEKVFLECVQDMDHENMFWYRQDPGLGLRLIYFSYDVKMKEKGDIPEGYSVSREKKERFSLILESASTNQTSMYLCASSFALGAETQYFGPGTRLLVL.

In this sample, this clonotype turned up many times. J is TRBJ2-7 and V is TRBV7-2, with TRBD1 as a possible D gene (6 bases). Germline values: CDR1 SGHTA, CDR2 FQGNSA. The V and J ends lost 2 bases and 3 bases respectively, with 14 bases between them. The CDR3 totals 15 residues. This CDR3 is CASSLLGQKNYEQYF. In DNA form, the CDR3 reads TGTGCCAGCAGCTTACTCGGACAGAAAAACTACGAGCAGTACTTC.

Ten or more counts support this clonotype. V and J are TRBV7-9 and TRBJ2-5; D remains ambiguous. CDR1 and CDR2 (germline): SEHNR, FQNEAQ (reference sequence). V dropped 1 base and J dropped 2 bases, with 2 bases sitting between them. This CDR3 contains 12 residues. CDR3 sequence: CASSLGQETQYF. The CDR3 bases are TGTGCCAGCAGCTTAGGGCAAGAGACCCAGTACTTC. Full variable domain (outside the CDR3, taken from reference TRBV7-9 and TRBJ2-5): DTGVSQNPRHKITKRGQNVTFRCDPISEHNRLYWYRQTLGQGPEFLTYFQNEAQLEKSRLLSDRFSAERPKGSFSTLEIQRTEQGDSAMYLCASSLGQETQYFGPGTRLLVL.

To note about this clonotype: Germline is not matched at one junction end, which may reflect a read error. The rearrangement uses TRBV10-3 and TRBJ2-7; D perhaps matches TRBD1 (6 bases). The germline V gene has CDR1 ENHRY and CDR2 SYGVKD. There are 16 residues in the CDR3. CDR3 in amino acids: CAISESQGPPSYERYF. The DNA for the CDR3 is TGTGCCATCAGTGAGTCACAGGGCCCCCCTTCCTACGAGCGGTACTTC.

This clonotype was observed a few times. This chain joins TRBV20-1 and TRBJ2-3; weak D call: TRBD1 (5 bases). This CDR3 is built from 15 residues. The V end lost 0 bases, the J end lost 1 base, and 11 bases lay between the germline ends. Per germline, CDR1 DFQATT and CDR2 SNEGSKA (reference sequence). CDR3 residues: CSARDLGRGTDTQYF. The CDR3 DNA follows: TGCAGTGCTAGAGATCTCGGCAGGGGCACAGATACGCAGTATTTT.

V and J are TRBV2 and TRBJ2-2; D call uncertain. The V end was cut by 8 bases, the J end by 1 base, with 32 bases between. This CDR3 has 21 residues. Germline V CDR1 and CDR2: SNHLY, FYNNEI. The CDR3 DNA follows: TGTGCCAGCTCACCACGGGTAACCCAAGTCCCCACGAATGAGAACACCGGGGAGCTGTTTTTT. This sequence encodes CASSPRVTQVPTNENTGELFF.

This clonotype was observed at least ten times. Here the CDR3 DNA reads TGTGCCAGCAGACACACGGGATCGAACACCGGGGAGCTGTTTTTT. Protein: CASRHTGSNTGELFF. The J gene is TRBJ2-2, the V gene TRBV2; D perhaps matches TRBD2 (5 bases). The V gene lost 6 bases and the J gene lost 0 bases, with 11 bases spanning the gap. The CDR3 has 15 amino acids. Germline V CDR1 and CDR2: SNHLY, FYNNEI.

This clonotype occurred many times. The chain couples TRBV7-9 to TRBJ2-6, with D maybe TRBD1 (6 bases). This CDR3 is 19 amino acids long. V shed 4 bases and J shed 0 bases, with 19 bases lying between them. Germline V lookup: CDR1 SEHNR, CDR2 FQNEAQ (reference sequence). The CDR3 DNA reads TGTGCCAGCAGCTCCCTCGCGGCTACAGGGTCCTCTGGGGCCAACGTCCTGACTTTC. This encodes CASSSLAATGSSGANVLTF.

This clonotype was detected ten times or more. The rearrangement joins TRBV2 to TRBJ2-3; D gene ambiguous. The V end lost 6 bases, the J end lost 1 base, and 8 bases lay between the germline ends. CDR3 size: 13 residues. Germline CDR1 is SNHLY and CDR2 is FYNNEI. CDR3 region: CASSPLGTDTQYF. In nucleotides, the CDR3 is TGTGCCAGCAGCCCGCTTGGCACAGATACGCAGTATTTT.

The sample holds many counts of this clonotype. The J gene is TRBJ1-3, the V gene TRBV12-3 or TRBV12-4; D uncertain. Trimming removed 6 bases at V and 8 bases at J, with 8 bases between. This CDR3 has 11 residues. The CDR3, as DNA: TGTGCCAGCAGCCACCGGGACACCATATATTTT. It is translated as CASSHRDTIYF.

This clonotype was observed at least ten times. The J gene is TRBJ2-7, the V gene TRBV7-3; D unresolved. Trimming removed 3 bases at V and 1 base at J, with 7 bases between. CDR1 SGHTA and CDR2 FQGTGA come from the germline V gene. This CDR3 contains 13 residues. CDR3 bases: TGTGCCAGCAGCTTGGACCCTTCCTACGAGCAGTACTTC. As protein: CASSLDPSYEQYF.

This clonotype appeared a few times. With a much larger clone just one base away, this may be a read error. The genes are TRBV5-1 and TRBJ2-7; D call uncertain. The CDR3 runs 14 residues. V was pared by 0 bases and J by 7 bases, with 14 bases between. Germline CDR1 and CDR2: SGHRS and YFSETQ. CDR3 loop: CASSLEGPCTEQYF. CDR3 bases: TGCGCCAGCAGCTTGGAAGGCCCATGTACTGAGCAGTACTTC. Variable domain in full (rest from reference TRBV5-1 and TRBJ2-7): KAGVTQTPRYLIKTRGQQVTLSCSPISGHRSVSWYQQTPGQGLQFLFEYFSETQRNKGNFPGRFSGRQFSNSRSEMNVSTLELGDSALYLCASSLEGPCTEQYFGPGTRLTVT.

This clonotype was picked up a small number of times. This may be a read error, as it is one base from a much larger clone. The chain employs TRBV6-2 or TRBV6-3 and TRBJ1-2, with TRBD1 matching 10 bases. CDR1 is MNHEY and CDR2 is SVGEGT in the germline V gene. The CDR3 runs 15 residues. The CDR3 DNA reads as TGTGCCAGCAACAAAACCGGGACAGGGGTTGCTGGCTGCACCTTC. Protein sequence: CASNKTGTGVAGCTF.

The CDR3 loop reads CASRSGTGGADTEAFF. The CDR3 nucleotides read TGTGCCAGCAGGTCCGGGACAGGGGGCGCAGACACTGAAGCTTTCTTT. The chain carries TRBV2 and TRBJ1-1; the match to TRBD1 covers 12 bases. The CDR3 is 16 residues long. V was pared by 6 bases and J by 3 bases, with 8 bases of the junction left unmatched. Germline V gene lookup returns CDR1 SNHLY and CDR2 FYNNEI.

This clonotype was picked up many times. This chain links TRBV5-5 with TRBJ2-3; TRBD2 might be the D (7 bases). V was cut by 0 bases and J by 1 base, with 12 bases left in between. CDR3 length: 16 amino acids. CDR1 SGHKS and CDR2 YYEKEE come from the germline V gene (reference sequence). The CDR3 DNA reads as TGTGCCAGCAGCTTGGCCGGCGGGGGCCGCACAGATACGCAGTATTTT. Its protein product is CASSLAGGGRTDTQYF. Full variable domain (remainder filled in from reference TRBV5-5 and TRBJ2-3): DAGVTQSPTHLIKTRGQQVTLRCSPISGHKSVSWYQQVLGQGPQFIFQYYEKEERGRGNFPDRFSARQFPNYSSELNVNALLLGDSALYLCASSLAGGGRTDTQYFGPGTRLTVL.

The chain carries TRBV7-2 and TRBJ1-6, with 8 bases that match TRBD1. The germline gives CDR1 SGHTA, CDR2 FQGNSA. CDR3 length equals 17 residues. V lost 3 bases and J lost 0; bases outside the gene matches: 4. CDR3 bases: TGTGCCAGCAGCTTGAGAGGACAGGGCTCCTATAATTCACCCCTCCACTTT. Translation: CASSLRGQGSYNSPLHF.

The sample holds one count of this clonotype. This chain connects TRBV11-3 to TRBJ2-1, with 9 positions matching TRBD2. Germline lookup yields CDR1 SGHNT and CDR2 YENEEA. This CDR3 comprises 15 residues. V lost 6 bases, J lost 4 bases, and 7 bases stayed unmatched. The CDR3 region is CASRAASGTYNEQFF. The CDR3, as DNA: TGTGCCAGCAGGGCCGCTAGCGGGACGTACAATGAGCAGTTCTTC.